This T cell receptor (beta chain) was sequenced in a study of T cells in Graves' hyperthyroidism and ophthalmopathy. The CDR3 contains 14 residues. Trimming took off 2 bases at V and 4 bases at J, with 11 bases between the two ends. Germline V gene data show CDR1 as SGDLS and CDR2 as YYNGEE. Researchers amplified the TCR beta CDR3 regions from RNA transcripts. With the HTBI primer set, the TCR CDR3 went through a first round of RT-PCR. TCRdb fed the multiplex PCR reads into MiXCR, producing one record per CDR3 protein. Counted here are 300,000 to 500,000 distinct CDR3 sequences, about an eighth occurring once; the ten biggest clones make up over 25%. This clonotype came up a few times.

The sequence came from a man aged 45-65 years with Graves' ophthalmopathy. Sequenced material: blood. The J gene is TRBJ2-3, the V gene TRBV9; D is uncertain. CDR3 sequence: CASSVNWAPDTQYF. The CDR3 coding sequence is TGTGCCAGCAGCGTGAACTGGGCTCCAGATACGCAGTATTTT.